A selection of T cell receptor beta chains follows, all from one sample in a study of Graves' ophthalmopathy and Graves' hyperthyroidism. Each CDR3 protein gets one entry after TCRdb re-called the multiplex PCR reads with MiXCR. Found here are about 400,000 distinct CDR3 sequences, 15% to 20% of them singletons; the top ten hold about 1.6%. The sample was peripheral blood. These receptors were collected from a woman aged 18-29 years with Graves' ophthalmopathy. Both conserved end residues are part of each CDR3. Each record gives: clone size, V gene, CDR3 protein. Not all rows give a size; the values are once, few, many and, for expanded clones, a class.

clone size: many; V gene: TRBV27; CDR3 protein: CASTPVGGRNQPQHF
clone size: many; V gene: TRBV19; CDR3 protein: CASSPTSLGFYEQYF
clone size: .; V gene: TRBV30; CDR3 protein: CASRRLAGGTGELFF
clone size: many; V gene: TRBV28; CDR3 protein: CASSFTYYGYTF
clone size: many; V gene: TRBV30; CDR3 protein: CAWRRDRGVGYGYTF
clone size: many; V gene: TRBV20-1; CDR3 protein: CSAGPGHLSGANVLTF
clone size: many; V gene: TRBV11-2; CDR3 protein: CASSFRGPTNTEAFF
clone size: many; V gene: TRBV6-2/TRBV6-3; CDR3 protein: CASSYSIGTQYF
clone size: many; V gene: TRBV7-2; CDR3 protein: CASSSVGGREETQYF
clone size: many; V gene: TRBV3-1; CDR3 protein: CASSPVSDYSSMISYGYTF
clone size: once; V gene: TRBV20-1; CDR3 protein: CSASLGREAFF
clone size: .; V gene: TRBV5-1; CDR3 protein: CASSLDSLISPLHF
clone size: many; V gene: TRBV6-1; CDR3 protein: CASRSTGTSGTHEQYF
clone size: many; V gene: TRBV20-1; CDR3 protein: CSARETPGQGQDTEAFF
clone size: many; V gene: TRBV5-4; CDR3 protein: CASSFSTGDNSPLHF
clone size: many; V gene: TRBV28; CDR3 protein: CASRTGGYEQYF
clone size: many; V gene: TRBV7-2; CDR3 protein: CASSSQGQETQYF